This TCR beta chain was obtained from a study of technical replicates of blood from several donors. Method: immunoSEQ multiplex PCR; TCRdb's copy keeps in-frame clones and lacks some. The profile covers about 88,000 clones, with approximately 94% appearing a single time and about 0.27% taken by the ten largest. The germline CDR1 and CDR2 sequences are WNHNN and SYGVQD (reference sequence). The ends lost 2 bases at V and 4 bases at J; junction bases unmatched: 8. The CDR3 totals 16 residues. Material: T cells isolated from PBMCs. J is TRBJ2-3 and V is TRBV10-1, with 8 bases identical to TRBD2. The sequence came from a human donor in good health. CDR3 residues: CASSEVLSGKSDTQYF. For the CDR3, the DNA is TGCGCCAGCAGTGAGGTCCTTAGCGGGAAGTCAGATACGCAGTATTTT.